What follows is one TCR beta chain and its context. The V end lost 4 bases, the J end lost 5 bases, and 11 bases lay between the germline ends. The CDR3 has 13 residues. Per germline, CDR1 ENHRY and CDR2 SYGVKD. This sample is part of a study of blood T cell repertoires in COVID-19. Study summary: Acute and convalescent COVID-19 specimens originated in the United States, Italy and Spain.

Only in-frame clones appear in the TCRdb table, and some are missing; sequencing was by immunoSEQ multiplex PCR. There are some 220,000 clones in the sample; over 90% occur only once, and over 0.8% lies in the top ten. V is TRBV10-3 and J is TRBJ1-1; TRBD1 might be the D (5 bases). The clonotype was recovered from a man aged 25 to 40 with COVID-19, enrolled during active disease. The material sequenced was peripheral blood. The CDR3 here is CAISGQGGTEAFF. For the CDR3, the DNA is TGTGCCATCAGTGGGCAGGGTGGGACTGAAGCTTTCTTT.